This T cell receptor beta chain was recovered during a study of breast tumors, draining lymph nodes, adjacent tissues. General observations from the study: Luminal-like breast cancer showed significantly greater tumor-nontumor repertoire similarity than basal-like breast cancer did. Tumor repertoires ranked between lymph nodes and nontumor tissue in diversity, with V and J gene preferences. Tumor T cell lymph node origin was a supported hypothesis, not proven. The data were judged consistent with most tumor T cells coming from lymph node and expanding in tumor.

The V and J ends lost 6 bases and 2 bases respectively, with 14 bases between them. This CDR3 spans 13 amino acids. CDR1 is DFQATT, CDR2 SNEGSKA, per germline (reference sequence). Axillary draining lymph nodes of breast cancer patients supplied the node samples. TCRdb analysed the multiplex PCR reads with MiXCR anew, one entry per CDR3 protein. The sample has 84,000 or so distinct CDR3 sequences; approximately 30% are singletons. This clonotype was counted at least ten times. Its antigen is not known. J is TRBJ2-7 and V is TRBV20-1; D remains ambiguous. This TCR was recovered from a female donor with breast cancer. Some clones in this sample may be carry-over from other donors' samples. Sequencing was performed on axillary lymph node tissue. In DNA form, the CDR3 reads TGCAGTGCCAGTGTCACAGTCACCTACGAGCAGTACTTC. This translates into CSASVTVTYEQYF.